One sample yielded the 30 T cell receptor delta chains listed below, sequenced in a study of gamma-delta T cells after stem cell transplantation. TCRdb re-called the RT-PCR reads through CATT. The repertoire holds under 2,500 delta-chain clones, with 24% as singletons. The source material was gamma-delta T cells. The receptor source for this set is a human donor. It is not recorded whose cells these are; they may come from a transplant donor.

By frequency in the sample, this clone is medium-sized. The sample has other DNA sequences that encode this CDR3 too. J is TRDJ3 and V is TRDV2; D is undetermined. The CDR3 sequence is 16 residues long. Trimming cost V 5 bases and J 0 bases, with 10 bases left between them. The germline CDR1 and CDR2 sequences are GEAIGNYY and EKD. In DNA form, the CDR3 reads TGTGCCTGTGGTTTGCATAGCTCCTGGGACACCCGACAGATGTTTTTC. It specifies CACGLHSSWDTRQMFF.

As for this clone: A far larger clone is one base from this, pointing to a likely read error. Other DNA sequences in the sample encode the same CDR3. The chain links TRDV2 to TRDJ1; 7 nucleotides agree with TRDD3. CDR1 is GEAIGNYY, CDR2 EKD, per germline. Unmatched junction bases numbered 13, after V lost 3 bases and J lost 4 bases. CDR3 length: 16 amino acids. The CDR3 loop is CACDYVLGSKYDKLIF. DNA of the CDR3: TGTGCCTGTGACTACGTACTGGGGTCTAAGTACGATAAACTCATCTTT.

By its share, this clone is large. The chain uses TRDV2 and TRDJ1, with D tentatively TRDD3 (6 bases). The CDR3 extends over 18 amino acids. Trimming removed 0 bases at V and 0 bases at J, with 19 bases between. CDR1 is GEAIGNYY and CDR2 is EKD in the germline V gene. The CDR3 DNA reads TGTGCCTGTGACACCGTGGTACCCGGGGGAGGGTACACCGATAAACTCATCTTT. Translation gives CACDTVVPGGGYTDKLIF.

The table lists this clone with a few counts. A clone one base away is much larger, so this may be a read error. V gene TRDV2 combines with J gene TRDJ2, with D tentatively TRDD3 (5 bases). Germline CDR1 is GEAIGNYY and CDR2 is EKD. The CDR3 contains 16 residues. The DNA for the CDR3 is TGTGCCTGTGGCACCGTTGGGGCCCGTGTGGCAGCACAACTCTTCTTT. This encodes CACGTVGARVAAQLFF.

With respect to this clone: This probably arose from a read error, given a far larger clone one base away. This chain uses TRDV2 with TRDJ1; the D is unclear. Germline V gene lookup returns CDR1 GEAIGNYY and CDR2 EKD. The CDR3 spans 13 residues. The DNA for the CDR3 is TGTGCCTGTGACGGATTACGGACCGATAAACCCATCTTT. It encodes CACDGLRTDKPIF.

This clone is termed medium-sized (0.01 to 0.1%). The DNA of the CDR3 is TGTGCCTGTGACTCCCTAGGGGATATACCCTCCACCGATAAACTCATCTTT. Amino acids: CACDSLGDIPSTDKLIF. This rearrangement joins TRDV2 to TRDJ1, with 7 bases that match TRDD3. The CDR3 runs to 17 residues. CDR1 GEAIGNYY and CDR2 EKD come from the germline V gene. Losses at the gene ends were 3 bases for V and 1 base for J; bases not matched to a gene: 13.

Remarks on this clone: TCRdb assigns this DNA the protein of a much larger clone, which departs from its translation at residue 7; this likely reflects a read error, and the protein shown comes from translating the DNA. V is TRDV2 and J is TRDJ1, with D maybe TRDD3 (5 bases). Germline V lookup: CDR1 GEAIGNYY, CDR2 EKD. CDR3 size: 17 residues. Trimming took off 4 bases at V and 0 bases at J, with 20 bases between the two ends. The CDR3 here is CACDPLAGKNYTDKLIF. The CDR3 DNA reads as TGTGCCTGTGATCCTCTCGCTGGGAAGAATTACACCGATAAACTCATCTTT.

In its sample, this clone is medium-sized. Other DNA sequences in the sample encode the same CDR3. The chain uses TRDV2 and TRDJ1; 7 bases are shared with TRDD3. The germline V gene encodes CDR1 GEAIGNYY and CDR2 EKD. The trim removed 4 bases at V and 7 bases at J, leaving 14 bases unmatched. The CDR3 spans 15 residues. The CDR3, as DNA: TGTGCCTGTGATCCCTGGGGGCTTTCGGCGGGTAAACTCATCTTT. It specifies CACDPWGLSAGKLIF.

The sample holds a few counts of this clone. The J gene is TRDJ1, the V gene TRDV1; TRDD3 agrees at 12 bases. From germline, CDR1 is TSWWSYY and CDR2 QGS. This CDR3 is built from 21 residues. V shed 4 bases and J 0 bases; nucleotides not matched to a gene: 18. The chain's CDR3 is CALGGLTSYWGIPEYTDKLIF. CDR3 sequence (DNA): TGTGCTCTTGGGGGGCTTACTTCGTACTGGGGGATACCAGAGTACACCGATAAACTCATCTTT.

With respect to this clone: TCRdb shows a much larger clone's protein in place of this DNA's translation, and the two differ at residue 6, likely through a read error; the protein shown is translated from the DNA. This rearrangement joins TRDV2 to TRDJ1; 10 bases are shared with TRDD3. Germline V lookup: CDR1 GEAIGNYY, CDR2 EKD. V was clipped by 1 base and J by 5 bases; unmatched bases: 9. The CDR3 consists of 16 residues. CDR3 in amino acids: CACDTQGGGYVDKLIF. In nucleotides, the CDR3 is TGTGCCTGTGACACGCAAGGAGGGGGATACGTTGATAAACTCATCTTT.

About this clone itself: This DNA's translation differs at residue 17 from TCRdb's protein, which comes from a much larger clone; a read error is likely, and the protein shown is translated from the DNA. CDR3 DNA: TGTGCCTGTGACACCGTAAATACTGGGGGAAAGGCGTACACCGATAAACCCATCTTT. Amino acids: CACDTVNTGGKAYTDKPIF. V is TRDV2 and J is TRDJ1; 9 bases fit TRDD3. This CDR3 contains 19 residues. Germline CDR1 and CDR2: GEAIGNYY and EKD.

This clone is categorized as large. The J gene is TRDJ1, the V gene TRDV2, with 12 bases aligning to TRDD3. CDR1 is GEAIGNYY and CDR2 is EKD in the germline V gene. This CDR3 has 23 residues. The V and J ends lost 0 bases and 0 bases, in that order; junction bases with no gene match: 22. The CDR3 protein is CACDTVEVPFLGDTTGHTDKLIF. CDR3 nucleotides: TGTGCCTGTGACACCGTTGAGGTTCCTTTTCTGGGGGATACGACGGGTCACACCGATAAACTCATCTTT.

By its share, this clone is medium-sized. The chain couples TRDV2 to TRDJ1; 8 bases match TRDD3. V shed 0 bases, J shed 0 bases, and the junction held 17 bases outside the gene matches. Germline V CDR1 and CDR2: GEAIGNYY, EKD. The length of the CDR3 is 20 residues. Written as DNA, the CDR3 is TGTGCCTGTGACACCCTTCCAATACTGGGGGGCTTCCCGTACACCGATAAACTCATCTTT. Translated: CACDTLPILGGFPYTDKLIF.

In its sample, this clone ranks as medium-sized. Here the CDR3 reads CALGFHPRYFGDKLIF. The CDR3 bases are TGTGCTCTTGGTTTCCACCCACGATACTTCGGCGATAAACTCATCTTT. The rearrangement joins TRDV1 to TRDJ1; TRDD3 is a possible D gene (5 bases). This CDR3 is 16 amino acids long. Trimming removed 6 bases at V and 4 bases at J, with 21 bases between. The V gene's germline CDR1 is TSWWSYY and CDR2 QGS.

This chain links TRDV2 with TRDJ3, with 13 bases fitting TRDD3. This CDR3 contains 26 residues. Germline V gene lookup returns CDR1 GEAIGNYY and CDR2 EKD. V dropped 0 bases and J dropped 0; count of bases not matched to a gene: 22. The CDR3 DNA reads as TGTGCCTGTGACACCGCCGGGTTACACCCAGGTACTGGGGGATACGCCATCTCCTGGGACACCCGACAGATGTTTTTC. Its protein is CACDTAGLHPGTGGYAISWDTRQMFF.

This clone is medium-sized (0.01 to 0.1%) within its sample. The V and J genes are TRDV2 and TRDJ3, with 11 bases lining up with TRDD3. The CDR3 runs to 21 residues. CDR1 is GEAIGNYY and CDR2 is EKD in the germline V gene. V shed 0 bases, J shed 0 bases, and the junction held 9 bases outside the gene matches. The CDR3 region has the DNA TGTGCCTGTGACACCGTACGGGTACTGGGGGATAGCTCCTGGGACACCCGACAGATGTTTTTC. Translation gives CACDTVRVLGDSSWDTRQMFF.

This clone came up a few times. A far larger clone is one nucleotide away, so this likely arose from a read error. The same CDR3 also results from other DNA sequences found in this sample. V and J are TRDV2 and TRDJ1; a weak D match, TRDD3 (6 bases). The CDR3 has 17 amino acids. Trimming took off 3 bases at V and 0 bases at J, with 19 bases between the two ends. The germline V gene encodes CDR1 GEAIGNYY and CDR2 EKD. The CDR3 protein is CACDSVVGAQYTDKLIF. The CDR3 nucleotides read TGTGCCTGTGACTCGGTCGTGGGGGCTCAGTACACCGATAAACTCATCTTT.

Points on this clone: TCRdb records a much larger clone's protein for this DNA, with a difference at residue 10 that likely arises from a read error; the protein given is the translation of the DNA. The chain carries TRDV2 and TRDJ1; the D gene is possibly TRDD3 (6 bases). CDR3 length: 16 amino acids. Trimming cost V 1 base and J 5 bases, with 19 bases left between them. The germline gives CDR1 GEAIGNYY, CDR2 EKD. The DNA for the CDR3 is TGTGCCTGTGACACGCTAGGAGGGGGACACGTTGATAAACTCATCTTT. Protein: CACDTLGGGHVDKLIF.

This clone appeared a few times. With only one base between it and a far larger clone, this is likely a read error. Other DNA sequences in the same sample also yield this CDR3. V gene TRDV2 combines with J gene TRDJ1, with TRDD3 matching over 13 bases. CDR1 and CDR2 from the germline V gene are GEAIGNYY and EKD. The CDR3 totals 18 residues. The CDR3 protein is CACDSITGGYANTDKLIF. CDR3 nucleotides: TGTGCCTGCGACTCCATTACTGGGGGATACGCGAACACTGATAAACTCATCTTT.

With respect to this clone: TCRdb's protein, taken from a much larger clone, differs from this DNA's translation at residue 3, likely owing to a read error; the protein displayed comes from the DNA. The genes are TRDV2 and TRDJ3; 8 bases map to TRDD3. The CDR3 loop spans 19 amino acids. Germline CDR1 is GEAIGNYY and CDR2 is EKD. The CDR3 nucleotides read TGTGCCCGTGACACCGGGGGGATAACCCCCTCCTGGGACACCCGACAGATGTTTTTC. It codes for CARDTGGITPSWDTRQMFF.

As concerns this clone: This may be a read error: a much more frequent sequence differs by one nucleotide. This sample also contains other DNA sequences that code for the same CDR3. The chain uses TRDV1 and TRDJ1; 10 bases are a match to TRDD3. Per germline, CDR1 TSWWSYY and CDR2 QGS. The length of the CDR3 is 13 residues. The CDR3 bases are TGTGCCCTTGGGGGCATACCTGGGGGATATTTCATCTTT. This codes for CALGGIPGGYFIF.

On this clone: This may stem from a read error, because a much larger clone lies one nucleotide away. Within the sample, other DNA sequences also encode this same CDR3. The genes are TRDV2 and TRDJ1; D uncertain. CDR3 length: 16 amino acids. The V end lost 1 base, the J end lost 0 bases, and 14 bases lay between the germline ends. The germline V gene has CDR1 GEAIGNYY and CDR2 EKD. CDR3 amino acids: CACDTGGRFHTDKLIF. The CDR3 DNA reads as TGTGCCTGTGACACAGGTGGGAGATTTCACACCGATAAACTCATCTTT.

A few counts support this clone. The rearrangement joins TRDV3 to TRDJ1; 8 bases fit TRDD3. Germline V gives CDR1 TVYSNPD, CDR2 GDNSRS (reference sequence). V lost 5 bases to trimming and J lost 0 bases; unmatched junction nucleotides: 26. The CDR3 covers 20 residues. The CDR3 bases are TGTGCCCTACCAGGCTCCAAGGGTACTGGGGGCTGCCTGTACACCGATAAACTCATCTTT. It specifies CALPGSKGTGGCLYTDKLIF.

In this sample, this clone is medium-sized (0.01 to 0.1%). CDR3 sequence reads: CACDTVAGDDSWDTRQMFF. CDR3 sequence (DNA): TGTGCCTGTGACACCGTTGCTGGGGACGACTCCTGGGACACCCGACAGATGTTTTTC. The rearrangement uses TRDV2 and TRDJ3, with a tentative D call TRDD3 (6 bases). V shed 0 bases and J shed 0 bases, with 14 bases lying between them. This CDR3 has 19 amino acids. CDR1 is GEAIGNYY and CDR2 is EKD in the germline V gene.

With regard to this clone: A read error likely explains why the TCRdb protein, taken from a much larger clone, differs from this DNA's translation at residue 16; the protein shown is translated from the DNA. The J gene is TRDJ1, the V gene TRDV2; no firm D call. CDR1 is GEAIGNYY, CDR2 EKD, per germline. The CDR3 length is 18 residues. CDR3 protein: CACDPVSGPRVVTDKPIF. CDR3 coding DNA: TGTGCCTGTGACCCCGTTTCCGGCCCCAGGGTTGTCACCGATAAACCCATCTTT.

There are a few counts of this clone. The chain couples TRDV1 to TRDJ1; 13 bases map to TRDD3. CDR1 TSWWSYY and CDR2 QGS come from the germline V gene. Losses at the gene ends were 0 bases for V and 2 bases for J; bases not matched to a gene: 36. The CDR3 is made up of 28 amino acids. The CDR3 loop reads CALGELPRPSFLRGPVLGDTDLTDKLIF. The CDR3 bases are TGTGCTCTTGGGGAACTGCCCAGACCTTCCTTCCTACGGGGGCCCGTACTGGGGGATACGGACTTAACCGATAAACTCATCTTT.

Relative to its sample, this clone is medium-sized. V gene TRDV1 combines with J gene TRDJ1; no firm D call. V lost 5 bases and J 0 bases, leaving 22 bases between the germline ends. The length of the CDR3 is 18 residues. Germline lookup yields CDR1 TSWWSYY and CDR2 QGS. In DNA, the CDR3 is TGTGCTCTTGGGACCCCTTGGCAGGGACACGGGTACACCGATAAACTCATCTTT. Translated, it gives CALGTPWQGHGYTDKLIF.

Notes on this clone: The TCRdb protein, from a much larger clone, departs from this DNA's translation at residue 11, likely by read error; the protein shown derives from the DNA. This chain joins TRDV2 and TRDJ1; TRDD3 aligns across 7 bases. Germline loops: CDR1 GEAIGNYY, CDR2 EKD. CDR3 length: 19 residues. The V and J ends lost 0 bases and 2 bases, in that order; junction bases with no gene match: 17. This CDR3 is CACDTVSIRGMRLTDKLIF. As DNA, the CDR3 is TGTGCCTGTGACACCGTATCAATCCGGGGGATGCGCTTGACCGATAAACTCATCTTT.

Regarding this clone: A single base is all that separates this from a far larger clone, so a read error is likely. The rearrangement uses TRDV2 and TRDJ1, with D unresolved. Germline loops: CDR1 GEAIGNYY, CDR2 EKD. V was cut by 3 bases and J by 8 bases, with 18 bases left in between. The CDR3 length is 14 residues. CDR3 in DNA: TGTGCCTGTGACGCTCTAACTAGGGGTCTAAAACTCATCTTT. Translation: CACDALTRGLKLIF.

This clone was seen only once. The chain combines TRDV2 with TRDJ1, with TRDD3 matching over 10 bases. The CDR3 loop spans 19 amino acids. After removal of 0 bases from V and 2 bases from J, the junction contained 14 bases not matched to a gene. Germline CDR1 and CDR2: GEAIGNYY and EKD. CDR3 protein: CACDTITGGLGDETDKLIF. The CDR3, as DNA: TGTGCCTGTGACACCATAACCGGAGGACTGGGGGATGAAACCGATAAACTCATCTTT.